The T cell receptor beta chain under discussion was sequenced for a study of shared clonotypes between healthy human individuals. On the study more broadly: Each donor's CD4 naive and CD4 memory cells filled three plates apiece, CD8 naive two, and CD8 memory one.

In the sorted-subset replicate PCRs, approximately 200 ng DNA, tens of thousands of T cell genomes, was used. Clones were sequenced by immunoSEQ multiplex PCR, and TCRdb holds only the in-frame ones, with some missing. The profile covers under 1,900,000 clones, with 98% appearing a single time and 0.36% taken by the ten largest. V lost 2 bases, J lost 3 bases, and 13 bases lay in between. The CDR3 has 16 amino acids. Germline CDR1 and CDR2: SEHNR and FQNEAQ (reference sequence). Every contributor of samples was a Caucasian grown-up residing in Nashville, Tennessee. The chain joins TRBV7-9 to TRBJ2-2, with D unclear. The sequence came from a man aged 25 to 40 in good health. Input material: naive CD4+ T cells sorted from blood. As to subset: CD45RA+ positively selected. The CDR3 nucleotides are TGTGCCAGCAGCTTATCTGGGCCATTAGACACCGGGGAGCTGTTTTTT. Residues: CASSLSGPLDTGELFF.